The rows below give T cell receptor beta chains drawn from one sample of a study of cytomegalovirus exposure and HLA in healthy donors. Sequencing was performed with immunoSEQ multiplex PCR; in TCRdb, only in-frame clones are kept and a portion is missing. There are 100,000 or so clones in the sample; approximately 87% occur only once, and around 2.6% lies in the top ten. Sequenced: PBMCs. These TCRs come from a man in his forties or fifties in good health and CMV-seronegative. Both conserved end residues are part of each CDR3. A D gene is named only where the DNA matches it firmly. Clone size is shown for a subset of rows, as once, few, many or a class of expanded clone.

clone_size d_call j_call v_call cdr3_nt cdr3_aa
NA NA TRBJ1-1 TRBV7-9 TGTGCCAGCAGCTTAGGGACAGAAGCTTTCTTT CASSLGTEAFF
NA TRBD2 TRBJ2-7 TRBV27 TGTGCCAGCAGTCCCGAGCGGGGGTCCGGACTCTACGAGCAGTACTTC CASSPERGSGLYEQYF
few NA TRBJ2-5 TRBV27 TGTGCCAGCAGCCCTTATTCCGACCAAGAGACCCAGTACTTC CASSPYSDQETQYF
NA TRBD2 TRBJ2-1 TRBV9 TGTGCCAGCAGCTTCCGAGGGACTAGCGGGGTTCATGATGAGCAGTTCTTC CASSFRGTSGVHDEQFF
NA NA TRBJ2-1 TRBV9 TGTGCCAGCAGCGAAAGGGGGGGGTTAATGAATGAGCAGTTCTTC CASSERGGLMNEQFF
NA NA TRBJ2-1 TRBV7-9 TGTGCCAGCAGCTTACAGCAGGGGCGGGATGAGCAGTTCTTC CASSLQQGRDEQFF
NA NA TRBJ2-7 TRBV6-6 TGTGCCAGCAGTTACTCTCGGACGGAGGGCTCCTACGAGCAGTACTTC CASSYSRTEGSYEQYF
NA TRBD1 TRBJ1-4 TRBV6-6 TGTGCCAGCAGCCATCCGACAGGGAAACCCGAAAAACTGTTTTTT CASSHPTGKPEKLFF
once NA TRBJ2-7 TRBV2 TGTGCCAGCAGCTCGGACAGAATCAGCTCCTACGAGCAGTACTTC CASSSDRISSYEQYF
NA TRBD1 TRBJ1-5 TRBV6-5 TGTGCCAGCAGAACAGGGGGAAGTCAGCCCCAGCATTTT CASRTGGSQPQHF
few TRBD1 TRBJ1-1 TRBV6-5 TGTGCCAGCAGTTACGGACAGGTGAACACTGAAGCTTTCTTT CASSYGQVNTEAFF
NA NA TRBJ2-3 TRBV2 TGTGCCAGCAGCGACCGGGACTGGAACACAGATACGCAGTATTTT CASSDRDWNTDTQYF
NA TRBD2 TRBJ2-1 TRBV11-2 TGTGCCAGCAGCCCTCGGACTAGCGGGCGATTCTACAATGAGCAGTTCTTC CASSPRTSGRFYNEQFF
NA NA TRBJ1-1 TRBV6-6 TGTGCCAGCAGTTCCTGGGGGCTGAAGAACACTGAAGCTTTCTTT CASSSWGLKNTEAFF
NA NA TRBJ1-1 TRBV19 TGTGCCACCACAGGGATACGGACTGAAGCTTTCTTT CATTGIRTEAFF
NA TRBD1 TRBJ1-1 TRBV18 TGTGCCAGCTCACCACCCGGGACAGGGGAATTTAGTGAAGCTTTCTTT CASSPPGTGEFSEAFF
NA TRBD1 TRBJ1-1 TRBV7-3 TGTGCCAGCAGATTGGGGACGACAGGGAAGGACACTGAAGCTTTCTTT CASRLGTTGKDTEAFF
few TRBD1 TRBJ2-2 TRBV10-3 TGTGCCATCAGGACGGACAGGGGAGGCGGGGAGCTGTTTTTT CAIRTDRGGGELFF
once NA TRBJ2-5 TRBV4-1 TGCGCCAGCAGCCAAGATCTTACAGGAAAAGAGACCCAGTACTTC CASSQDLTGKETQYF
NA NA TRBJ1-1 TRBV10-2 TGCGCCAGCAGTGAGTCCTCGGGGACTATGAACACTGAAGCTTTCTTT CASSESSGTMNTEAFF
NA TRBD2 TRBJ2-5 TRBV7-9 TGTGCCAGCACCCAAGCGGGGGGCAAAGAGACCCAGTACTTC CASTQAGGKETQYF
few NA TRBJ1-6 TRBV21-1 TGTGCCAGCAGCAAGGGAGCCGGGACATTGACAAATTCACCCCTCCACTTT CASSKGAGTLTNSPLHF
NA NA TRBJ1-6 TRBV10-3 TGTGCCTCCCTACCCGTCCTTGAGGGTTCACCCCTCCACTTT CASLPVLEGSPLHF
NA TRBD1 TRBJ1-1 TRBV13 TGTGCCAGCAGCAACGGGACAGCGATAAACACTGAAGCTTTCTTT CASSNGTAINTEAFF
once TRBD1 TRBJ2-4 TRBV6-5 TGTGCCAGCAGACCATCCGGACAGGGCATTCAGTACTTC CASRPSGQGIQYF
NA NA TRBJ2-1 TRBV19 TGTGCCAGTAGTACAGGATTCCCCAACAATGAGCAGTTCTTC CASSTGFPNNEQFF
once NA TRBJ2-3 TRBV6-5 TGTGCCAGCAGTCGGGGGACTGGCACAGATACGCAGTATTTT CASSRGTGTDTQYF
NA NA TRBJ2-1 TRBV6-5 TGTGCCAGCAACAGGGTCGACAATGAGCAGTTCTTC CASNRVDNEQFF
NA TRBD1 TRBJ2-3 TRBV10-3 TGTGCCATCAGTGAGTGGGGACAGGGTACAGATACGCAGTATTTT CAISEWGQGTDTQYF
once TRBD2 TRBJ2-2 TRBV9 TGTGCCAGCAGCGCCGTAGCGGGTACGAACACCGGGGAGCTGTTTTTT CASSAVAGTNTGELFF
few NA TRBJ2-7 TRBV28 TGTGCCAGCTATGGGATCGCCGGGATCTACGAGCAGTACTTC CASYGIAGIYEQYF
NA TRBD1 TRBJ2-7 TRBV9 TGTGCCAGCAGCACCGGGACAGGGGGCGCCGAGCAGTACTTC CASSTGTGGAEQYF
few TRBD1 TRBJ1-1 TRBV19 TGTGCCAGTAGTCCCCGGGACAGGGTGGCTTTCTTT CASSPRDRVAFF
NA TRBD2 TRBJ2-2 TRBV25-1 TGTGCCAGCAGTGATCCTAGCGGGGTGTCCGGGGAGCTGTTTTTT CASSDPSGVSGELFF
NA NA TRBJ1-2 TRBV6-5 TGTGCCAGCAGTTACTCCGGACAGTTCGGCTATGGCTACACCTTC CASSYSGQFGYGYTF
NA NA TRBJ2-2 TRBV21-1 TGTGCCAGCAGCAAAACTCAGCGAGGGGGACAGAAGAACACCGGGGAGCTGTTTTTT CASSKTQRGGQKNTGELFF
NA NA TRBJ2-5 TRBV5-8 TGTGCCAGCAGCTCCGTAGAGGAGAAAGAGACCCAGTACTTC CASSSVEEKETQYF
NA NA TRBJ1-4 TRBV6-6 TGTGCCAGCAGTTACGCCAGTAATGAAAAACTGTTTTTT CASSYASNEKLFF
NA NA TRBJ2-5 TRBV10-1 TGCGCCAGCCAAAGGGGAATTTCAGAGACCCAGTACTTC CASQRGISETQYF
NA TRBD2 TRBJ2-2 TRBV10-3 TGTGCCATCAGTGAAGGTAGCGGGGGGGTAAACACCGGGGAGCTGTTTTTT CAISEGSGGVNTGELFF
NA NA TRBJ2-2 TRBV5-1 TGCGCCAGCAGCCTGCAGGGGCTCCTAACCGGGACGCCGAACACCGGGGAGCTGTTTTTT CASSLQGLLTGTPNTGELFF
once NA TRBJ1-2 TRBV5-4 TGTGCCAGCAGCTTGGAGACAGATCCTAACTATGGCTACACCTTC CASSLETDPNYGYTF
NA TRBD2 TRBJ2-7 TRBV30 TGTGCCTGGGATCCTACAGGGACTAGCGGTTCGATCGACTTCTACGAGCAGTACTTC CAWDPTGTSGSIDFYEQYF
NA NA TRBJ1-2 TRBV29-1 TGCAGCGTTGAAGGGGGGCCGGACTATGGCTACACCTTC CSVEGGPDYGYTF
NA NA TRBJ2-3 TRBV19 TGTGCCAGTAGTTACGGAAGGGGTGGCACAGATACGCAGTATTTT CASSYGRGGTDTQYF
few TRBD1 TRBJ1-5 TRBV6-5 TGTGCCAGCAGTTATCAGGGGGCGGACAAGAATCAGCCCCAGCATTTT CASSYQGADKNQPQHF
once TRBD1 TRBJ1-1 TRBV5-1 TGCGCCAGCGGGACAGGGTCCGCGAATACTGAAGCTTTCTTT CASGTGSANTEAFF
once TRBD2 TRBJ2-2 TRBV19 TGTGCCACACGGGGTGGGAGACTAGCGGGGGGGAGGGTGAAGACCGGGGAGCTGTTTTTT CATRGGRLAGGRVKTGELFF
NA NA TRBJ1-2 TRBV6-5 TGTGCCAGCAGTTACTCAGGAGGGTTCGGCATGACCTACACCTTC CASSYSGGFGMTYTF
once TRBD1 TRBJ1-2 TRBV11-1 TGTGCCAGCAGCACCGGGACAGGGAATTTGGACTATGGCTACACCTTC CASSTGTGNLDYGYTF